This T cell receptor (beta chain) emerged from a study of T-cell memory formation after mild COVID-19. TCRdb recomputed calls from the 5' RACE reads with MiXCR, one row per CDR3 protein. The sample lists under 50,000 distinct CDR3 sequences; 25% to 35% were seen once. The germline gives CDR1 KGHSH, CDR2 LQKENI. The CDR3 sequence is 17 residues long. With V trimmed by 6 bases and J by 0 bases, 6 bases remained unmatched. Sequencing was performed on PBMCs or a T cell subset sorted from them (not recorded which). The V and J genes are TRBV18 and TRBJ2-3, with 13 bases that match TRBD2. The TCR sequence derives from a man aged 18 to 30 who had mild COVID-19 (a few samples of this study predate the infection). Cell type and time point are not known. CDR3 in amino acids: CASSPGLAGASTDTQYF. CDR3 bases: TGTGCCAGCTCGCCAGGACTAGCGGGGGCCAGCACAGATACGCAGTATTTT.